Sequencing of this TCR beta chain was carried out in a study of blood T cell repertoires in COVID-19. Study overall: PBMCs, B-cell-depleted T cells, or T cells provided the cDNA or gDNA that made up the material.

Everyone who took part was 18 to 89 years old, and they came from over 20 US areas. Germline V gives CDR1 SGHTA, CDR2 FQGTGA. This CDR3 comprises 16 residues. V gave up 0 bases and J gave up 4 bases; unmatched junction bases: 3. Generated by immunoSEQ multiplex PCR, the TCRdb table keeps only in-frame clones and is missing some. The sample lists roughly 300,000 clones; 86% were seen once. The origin of this receptor is a woman aged 18-29 years who had recovered from COVID-19. Sequences were obtained from PBMCs or T cells enriched from blood (not recorded which). This sequence joins TRBV7-3 and TRBJ2-3; 11 bases align to TRBD2. CDR3 coding DNA: TGTGCCAGCAGCTTAACGCTAGCGGGAGGCCCAGATACGCAGTATTTT. Translation gives CASSLTLAGGPDTQYF.